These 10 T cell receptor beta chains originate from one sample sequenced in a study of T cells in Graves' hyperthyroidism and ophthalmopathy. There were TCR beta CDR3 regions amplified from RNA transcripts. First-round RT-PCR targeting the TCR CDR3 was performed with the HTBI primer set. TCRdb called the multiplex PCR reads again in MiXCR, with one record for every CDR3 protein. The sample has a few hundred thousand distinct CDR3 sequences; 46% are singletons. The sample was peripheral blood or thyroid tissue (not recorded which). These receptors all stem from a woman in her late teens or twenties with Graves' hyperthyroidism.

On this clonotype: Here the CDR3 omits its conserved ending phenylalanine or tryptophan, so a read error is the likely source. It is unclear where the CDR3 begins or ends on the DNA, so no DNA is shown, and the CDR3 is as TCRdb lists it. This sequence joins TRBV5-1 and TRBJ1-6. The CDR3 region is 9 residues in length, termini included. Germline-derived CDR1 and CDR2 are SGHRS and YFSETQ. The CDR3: CASSLEPLS.

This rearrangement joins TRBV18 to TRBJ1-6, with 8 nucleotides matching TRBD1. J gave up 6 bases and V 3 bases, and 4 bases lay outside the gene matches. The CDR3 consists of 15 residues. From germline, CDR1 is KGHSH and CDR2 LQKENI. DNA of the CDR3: TGTGCCAGCTCACCCGGACAGGGTCGTAATTCACCCCTCCACTTT. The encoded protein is CASSPGQGRNSPLHF.

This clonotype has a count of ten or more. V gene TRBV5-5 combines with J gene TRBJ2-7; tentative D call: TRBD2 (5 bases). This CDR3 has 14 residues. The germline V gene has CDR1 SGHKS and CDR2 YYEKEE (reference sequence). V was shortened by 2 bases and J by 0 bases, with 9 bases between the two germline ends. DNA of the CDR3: TGTGCCAGCAGCTTTTGGGGAGCCTCCTACGAGCAGTACTTC. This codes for CASSFWGASYEQYF.

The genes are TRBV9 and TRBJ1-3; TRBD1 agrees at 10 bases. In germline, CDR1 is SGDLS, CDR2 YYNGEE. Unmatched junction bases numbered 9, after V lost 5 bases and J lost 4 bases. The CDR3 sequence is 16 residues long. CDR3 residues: CASSPTGQGIGNTIYF. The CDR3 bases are TGTGCCAGCAGTCCCACGGGACAGGGGATCGGAAACACCATATATTTT.

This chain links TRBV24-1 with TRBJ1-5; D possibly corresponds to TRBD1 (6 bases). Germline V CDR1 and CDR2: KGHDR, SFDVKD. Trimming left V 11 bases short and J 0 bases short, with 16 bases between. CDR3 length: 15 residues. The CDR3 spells CANRDTDYSNQPQHF. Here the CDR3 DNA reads TGTGCCAACCGGGACACGGACTATAGCAATCAGCCCCAGCATTTT.

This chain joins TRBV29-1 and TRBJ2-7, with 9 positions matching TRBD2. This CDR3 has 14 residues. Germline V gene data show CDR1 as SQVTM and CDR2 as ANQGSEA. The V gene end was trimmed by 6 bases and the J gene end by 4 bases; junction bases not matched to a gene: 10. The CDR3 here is CSVSGLAGRYEQYF. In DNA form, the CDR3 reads TGCAGCGTGAGTGGGCTAGCGGGAAGGTACGAGCAGTACTTC.

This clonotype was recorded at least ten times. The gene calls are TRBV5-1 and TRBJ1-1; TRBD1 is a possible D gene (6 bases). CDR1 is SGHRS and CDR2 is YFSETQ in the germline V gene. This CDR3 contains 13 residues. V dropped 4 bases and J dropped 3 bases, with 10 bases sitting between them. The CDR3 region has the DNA TGCGCCAGCAGCCCCGGGACATACACTGAAGCTTTCTTT. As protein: CASSPGTYTEAFF. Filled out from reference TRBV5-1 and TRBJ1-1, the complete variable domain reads KAGVTQTPRYLIKTRGQQVTLSCSPISGHRSVSWYQQTPGQGLQFLFEYFSETQRNKGNFPGRFSGRQFSNSRSEMNVSTLELGDSALYLCASSPGTYTEAFFGQGTRLTVV.

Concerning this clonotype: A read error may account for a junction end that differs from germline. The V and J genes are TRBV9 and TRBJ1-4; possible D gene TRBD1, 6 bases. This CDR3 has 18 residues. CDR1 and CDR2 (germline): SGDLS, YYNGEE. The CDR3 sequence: CVSSVVGASRRGDEKLFF. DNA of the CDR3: TGTGTCAGCAGCGTAGTGGGGGCCTCCCGCCGGGGGGATGAAAAACTGTTTTTT.

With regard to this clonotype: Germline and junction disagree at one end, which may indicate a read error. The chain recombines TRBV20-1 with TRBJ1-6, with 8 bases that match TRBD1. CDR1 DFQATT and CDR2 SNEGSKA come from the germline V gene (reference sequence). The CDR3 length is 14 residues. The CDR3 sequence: CSARTGPGNSPLYF. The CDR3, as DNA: TGCAGTGCGAGGACAGGGCCTGGGAATTCACCCCTCTACTTT.

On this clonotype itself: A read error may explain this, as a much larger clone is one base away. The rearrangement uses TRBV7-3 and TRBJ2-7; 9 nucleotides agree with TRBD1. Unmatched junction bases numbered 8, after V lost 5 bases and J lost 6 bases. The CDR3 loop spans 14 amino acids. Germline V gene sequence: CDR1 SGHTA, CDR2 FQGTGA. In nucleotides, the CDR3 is TGTGCCAGCAGCCATACAGGGGGCGTGGGCGAGCAGTACTTC. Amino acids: CASSHTGGVGEQYF.